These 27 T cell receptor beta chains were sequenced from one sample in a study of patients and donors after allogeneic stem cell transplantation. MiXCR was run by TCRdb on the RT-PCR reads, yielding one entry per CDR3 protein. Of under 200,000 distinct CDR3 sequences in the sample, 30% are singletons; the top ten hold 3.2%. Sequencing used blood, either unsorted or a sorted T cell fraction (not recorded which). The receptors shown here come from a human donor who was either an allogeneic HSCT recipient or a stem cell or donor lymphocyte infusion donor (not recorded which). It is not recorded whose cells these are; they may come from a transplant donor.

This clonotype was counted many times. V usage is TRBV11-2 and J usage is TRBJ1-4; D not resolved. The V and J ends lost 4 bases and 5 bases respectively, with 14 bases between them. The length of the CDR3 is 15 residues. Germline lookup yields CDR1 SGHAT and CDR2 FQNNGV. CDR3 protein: CASSSLQRLNEKLFF. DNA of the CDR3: TGTGCCAGCAGCTCTCTACAGCGCTTAAATGAAAAACTGTTTTTT. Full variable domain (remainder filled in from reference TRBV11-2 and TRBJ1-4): EAGVAQSPRYKIIEKRQSVAFWCNPISGHATLYWYQQILGQGPKLLIQFQNNGVVDDSQLPKDRFSAERLKGVDSTLKIQPAKLEDSAVYLCASSSLQRLNEKLFFGSGTQLSVL.

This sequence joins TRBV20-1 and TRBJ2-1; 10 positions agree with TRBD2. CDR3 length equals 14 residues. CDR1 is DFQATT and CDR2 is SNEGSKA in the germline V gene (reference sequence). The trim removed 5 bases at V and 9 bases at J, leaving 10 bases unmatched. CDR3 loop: CSAPRLAGAPEQFF. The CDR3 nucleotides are TGCAGTGCTCCAAGGCTAGCGGGAGCACCTGAGCAGTTCTTC.

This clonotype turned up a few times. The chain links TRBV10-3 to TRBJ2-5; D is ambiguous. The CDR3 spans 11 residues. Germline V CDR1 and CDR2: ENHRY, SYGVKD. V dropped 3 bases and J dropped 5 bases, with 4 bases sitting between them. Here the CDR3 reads CAISDRETQYF. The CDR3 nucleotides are TGTGCCATCAGTGACCGGGAGACCCAGTACTTC.

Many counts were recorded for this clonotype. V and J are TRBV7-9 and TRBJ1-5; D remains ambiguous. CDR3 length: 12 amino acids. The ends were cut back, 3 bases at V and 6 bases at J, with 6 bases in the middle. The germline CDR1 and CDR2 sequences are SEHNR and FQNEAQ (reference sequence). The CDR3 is CASSFSGQPQHF. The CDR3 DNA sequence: TGTGCCAGCAGCTTCTCCGGTCAGCCCCAGCATTTT.

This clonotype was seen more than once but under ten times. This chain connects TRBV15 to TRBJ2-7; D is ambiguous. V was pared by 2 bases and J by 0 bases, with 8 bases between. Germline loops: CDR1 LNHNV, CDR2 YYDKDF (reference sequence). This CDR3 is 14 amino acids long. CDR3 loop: CATSRQAASYEQYF. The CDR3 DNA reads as TGTGCCACCAGCAGACAGGCGGCCTCCTACGAGCAGTACTTC.

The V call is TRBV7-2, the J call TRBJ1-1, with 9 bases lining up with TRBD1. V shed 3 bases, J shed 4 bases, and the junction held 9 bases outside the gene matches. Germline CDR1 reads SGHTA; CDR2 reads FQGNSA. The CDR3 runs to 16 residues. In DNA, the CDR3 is TGTGCCAGCAGCTTCGGACAGGGGTTCGGAGGCACTGAAGCTTTCTTT. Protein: CASSFGQGFGGTEAFF.

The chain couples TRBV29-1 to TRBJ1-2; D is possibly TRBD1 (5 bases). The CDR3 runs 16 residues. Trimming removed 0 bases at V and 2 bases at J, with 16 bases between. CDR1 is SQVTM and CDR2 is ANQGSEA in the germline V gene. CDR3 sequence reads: CSVEELSGDWNYGYTF. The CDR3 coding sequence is TGCAGCGTTGAAGAACTATCGGGGGATTGGAACTATGGCTACACCTTC.

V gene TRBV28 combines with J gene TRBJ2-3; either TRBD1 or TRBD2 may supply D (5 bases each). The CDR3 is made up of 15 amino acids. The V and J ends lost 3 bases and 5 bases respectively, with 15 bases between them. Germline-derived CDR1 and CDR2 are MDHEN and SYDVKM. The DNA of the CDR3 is TGTGCCAGCAGTTTTGGGTGGGACGTGTTAGATACGCAGTATTTT. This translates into CASSFGWDVLDTQYF.

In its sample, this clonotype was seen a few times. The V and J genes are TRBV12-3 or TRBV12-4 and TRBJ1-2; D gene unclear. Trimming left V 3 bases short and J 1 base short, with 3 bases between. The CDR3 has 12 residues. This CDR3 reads CASSLVNYGYTF. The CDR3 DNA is TGTGCCAGCAGTTTGGTTAACTATGGCTACACCTTC.

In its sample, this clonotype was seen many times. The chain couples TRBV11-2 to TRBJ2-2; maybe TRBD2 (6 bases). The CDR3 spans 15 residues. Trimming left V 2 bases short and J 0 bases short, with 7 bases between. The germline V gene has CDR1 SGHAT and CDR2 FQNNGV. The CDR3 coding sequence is TGTGCCAGCAGCTTACTAGCGACGAACACCGGGGAGCTGTTTTTT. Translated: CASSLLATNTGELFF.

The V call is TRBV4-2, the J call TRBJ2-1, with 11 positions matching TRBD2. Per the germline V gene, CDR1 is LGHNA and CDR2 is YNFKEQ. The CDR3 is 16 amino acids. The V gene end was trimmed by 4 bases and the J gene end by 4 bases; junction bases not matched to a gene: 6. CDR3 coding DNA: TGTGCCAGCAGCCCCCCGGGACTAGCGGATTACAATGAGCAGTTCTTC. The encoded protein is CASSPPGLADYNEQFF.

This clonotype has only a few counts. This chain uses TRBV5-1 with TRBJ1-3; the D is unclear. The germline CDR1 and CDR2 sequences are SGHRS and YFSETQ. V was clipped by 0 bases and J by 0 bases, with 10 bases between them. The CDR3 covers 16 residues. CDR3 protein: CASSLEPQISGNTIYF. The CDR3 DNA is TGCGCCAGCAGCTTGGAACCACAAATCTCTGGAAACACCATATATTTT.

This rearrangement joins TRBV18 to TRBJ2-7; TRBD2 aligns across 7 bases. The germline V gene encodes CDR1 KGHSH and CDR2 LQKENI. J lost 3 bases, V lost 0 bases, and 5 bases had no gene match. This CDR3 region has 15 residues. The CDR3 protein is CASSPPGEGGYEQYF. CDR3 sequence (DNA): TGTGCCAGCTCACCACCAGGGGAGGGCGGCTACGAGCAGTACTTC.

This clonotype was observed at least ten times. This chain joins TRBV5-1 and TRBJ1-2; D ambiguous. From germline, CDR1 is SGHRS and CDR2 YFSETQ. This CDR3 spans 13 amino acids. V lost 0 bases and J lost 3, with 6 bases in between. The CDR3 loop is CASSLGQYYGYTF. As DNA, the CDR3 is TGCGCCAGCAGCTTGGGCCAGTACTATGGCTACACCTTC.

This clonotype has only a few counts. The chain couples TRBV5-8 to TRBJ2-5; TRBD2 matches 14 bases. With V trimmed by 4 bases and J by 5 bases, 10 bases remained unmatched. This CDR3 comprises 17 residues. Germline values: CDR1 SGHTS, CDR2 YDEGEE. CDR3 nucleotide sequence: TGTGCCAGCAGCATGGGACTAGCGGGAGCTTTTACGGAGACCCAGTACTTC. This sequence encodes CASSMGLAGAFTETQYF. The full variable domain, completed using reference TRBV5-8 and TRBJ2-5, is EAGVTQSPTHLIKTRGQQATLRCSPISGHTSVYWYQQALGLGLQFLLWYDEGEERNRGNFPPRFSGRQFPNYSSELNVNALELEDSALYLCASSMGLAGAFTETQYFGPGTRLLVL.

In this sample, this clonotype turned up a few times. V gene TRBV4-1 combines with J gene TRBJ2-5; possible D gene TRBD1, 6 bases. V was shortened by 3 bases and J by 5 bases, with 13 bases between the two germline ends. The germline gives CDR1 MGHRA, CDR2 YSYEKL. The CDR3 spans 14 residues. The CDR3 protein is CASSQLGGQETQYF. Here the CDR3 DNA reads TGCGCCAGCAGCCAGTTAGGGGGTCAGGAGACCCAGTACTTC.

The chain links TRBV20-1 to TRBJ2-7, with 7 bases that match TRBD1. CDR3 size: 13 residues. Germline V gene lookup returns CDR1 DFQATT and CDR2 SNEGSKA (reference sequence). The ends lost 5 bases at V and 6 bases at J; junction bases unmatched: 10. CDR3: CSAWNRGRGEQYF. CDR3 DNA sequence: TGCAGTGCTTGGAACAGGGGACGAGGCGAGCAGTACTTC.

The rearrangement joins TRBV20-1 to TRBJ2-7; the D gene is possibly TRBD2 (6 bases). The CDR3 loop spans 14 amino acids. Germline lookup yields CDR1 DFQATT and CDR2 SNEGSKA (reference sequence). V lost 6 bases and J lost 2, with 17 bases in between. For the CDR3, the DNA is TGCAGTGCCCCGGGACTTGTTGGGCCCTACGAGCAGTACTTC. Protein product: CSAPGLVGPYEQYF.

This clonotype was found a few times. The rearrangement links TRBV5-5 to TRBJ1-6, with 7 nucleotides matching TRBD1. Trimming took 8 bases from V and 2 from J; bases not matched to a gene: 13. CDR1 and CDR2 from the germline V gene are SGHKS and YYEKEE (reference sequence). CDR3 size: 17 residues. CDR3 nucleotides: TGTGCCAGTCAGGGGGGGATCCCCGACCCCTATAATTCACCCCTCCACTTT. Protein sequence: CASQGGIPDPYNSPLHF.

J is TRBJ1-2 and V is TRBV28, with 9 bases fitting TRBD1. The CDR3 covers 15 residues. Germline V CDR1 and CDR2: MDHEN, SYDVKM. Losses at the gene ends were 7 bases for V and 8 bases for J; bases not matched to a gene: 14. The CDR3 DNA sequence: TGTGCCAGCACCCGACACAGGGGGCAGGTTGAGGGCTACACCTTC. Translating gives CASTRHRGQVEGYTF.

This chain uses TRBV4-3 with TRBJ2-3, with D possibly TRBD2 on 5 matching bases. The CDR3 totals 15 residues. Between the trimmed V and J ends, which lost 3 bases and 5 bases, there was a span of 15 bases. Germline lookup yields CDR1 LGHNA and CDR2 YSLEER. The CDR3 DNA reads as TGCGCCAGCAGCCACACTCTTGAGGGTATAGATACGCAGTATTTT. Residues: CASSHTLEGIDTQYF.

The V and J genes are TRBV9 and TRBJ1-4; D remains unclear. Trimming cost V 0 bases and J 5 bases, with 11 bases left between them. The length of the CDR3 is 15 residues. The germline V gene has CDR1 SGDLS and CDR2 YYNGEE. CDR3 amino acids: CASSVGSHWNEKLFF. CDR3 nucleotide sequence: TGTGCCAGCAGCGTAGGCTCACATTGGAATGAAAAACTGTTTTTT.

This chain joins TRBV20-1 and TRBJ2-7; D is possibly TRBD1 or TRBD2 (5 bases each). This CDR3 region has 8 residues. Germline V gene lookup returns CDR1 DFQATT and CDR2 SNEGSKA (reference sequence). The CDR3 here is CSPEEGMV. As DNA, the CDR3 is TGCAGTCCCGAAGAGGGGATGGTC.

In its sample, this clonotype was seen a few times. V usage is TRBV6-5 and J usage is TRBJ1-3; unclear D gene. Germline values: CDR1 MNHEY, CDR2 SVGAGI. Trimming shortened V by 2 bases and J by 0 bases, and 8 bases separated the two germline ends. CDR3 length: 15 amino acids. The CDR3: CASSYQGTSGNTIYF. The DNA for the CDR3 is TGTGCCAGCAGTTACCAAGGAACCTCTGGAAACACCATATATTTT.

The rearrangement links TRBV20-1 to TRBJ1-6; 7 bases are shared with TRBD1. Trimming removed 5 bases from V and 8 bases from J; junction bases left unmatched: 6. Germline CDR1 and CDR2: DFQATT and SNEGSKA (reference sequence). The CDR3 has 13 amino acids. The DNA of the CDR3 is TGCAGTGCTGTACCGGACAGGTATTCACCCCTCCACTTT. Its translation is CSAVPDRYSPLHF.

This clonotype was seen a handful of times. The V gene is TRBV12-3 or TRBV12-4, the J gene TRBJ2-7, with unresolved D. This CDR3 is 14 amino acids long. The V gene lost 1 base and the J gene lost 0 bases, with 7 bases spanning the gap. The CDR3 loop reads CASSLGTISYEQYF. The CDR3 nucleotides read TGTGCCAGCAGTTTAGGCACCATCTCCTACGAGCAGTACTTC.

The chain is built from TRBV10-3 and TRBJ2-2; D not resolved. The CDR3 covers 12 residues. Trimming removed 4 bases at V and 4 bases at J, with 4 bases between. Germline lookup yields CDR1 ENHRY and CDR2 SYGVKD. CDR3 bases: TGTGCCATCAGTGGTCTCACCGGGGAGCTGTTTTTT. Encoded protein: CAISGLTGELFF.